This TCR beta chain was recorded in a study of T cell repertoires in cytomegalovirus infection. Study findings and constraints: Adding up the frequency of public TCR beta families identified people who carried CMV plus the relevant HLA. Clonotypes of TCR beta that were HLA-C-restricted and CMV-specific dominated the ex vivo response.

In the case of this clonotype: Its specificity is not known.

In germline, CDR1 is SGHTA, CDR2 FQGNSA. The ends were cut back, 2 bases at V and 1 base at J, with 13 bases in the middle. The CDR3 consists of 16 residues. A single record per CDR3 protein comes from TCRdb applying MiXCR to the reads. The sample shows roughly 280,000 distinct CDR3 sequences, roughly an eighth of them seen only once. This receptor was identified in a human donor in good health (CMV status not recorded). Some clones in this sample may be carry-over from other donors' samples. The chain uses TRBV7-2 and TRBJ2-3, with D possibly being TRBD2 (5 bases). The specimen sequenced was PBMCs. The CDR3, as DNA: TGTGCCAGCAGCTTATCCCCGGGATACGGCACAGATACGCAGTATTTT. Its translation: CASSLSPGYGTDTQYF.